This T cell receptor beta chain was found in a study of beta chain features in type 1 diabetes. Study-wide results and limits: TCRB CDR3s from Type 1 diabetes patients were moderately but significantly shorter in all four CD4+ subsets. Insertions at VDJ junctions were less frequent in type 1 diabetes patients. These patients also deleted more nucleotides at the same junctions.

Each donor gave one heparinised blood draw averaging approximately 120 mL. The germline gives CDR1 MDHEN, CDR2 SYDVKM. V gave up 3 bases and J gave up 1 base, with 10 bases separating them. The CDR3 loop spans 15 amino acids. Note on this clone: Its target is unknown.

The whole isolated RNA underwent reverse transcription, so sequencing captured expressed TCRB transcripts. Here immunoSEQ multiplex PCR was the method, and the copy in TCRdb shows in-frame clones only, minus some. Of fewer than 400,000 clones in the sample, around 9.7% were seen once. This clonotype was sampled from a man aged 25 to 40 with type 1 diabetes. Sequencing used central memory CD4+ T cells from blood. The V gene is TRBV28, the J gene TRBJ2-4; D might be TRBD1 or TRBD2, each matching 5 bases. The CDR3 region is CASSLVREAKNIQYF. In nucleotides, the CDR3 is TGTGCCAGCAGTTTGGTCAGGGAGGCCAAAAACATTCAGTACTTC.